The present TCR beta chain was sequenced within a study of shared clonotypes between healthy human individuals. General study results and limits: A handful of donors showed sharing of around 5% of naive CD4 clonotypes. Relative to clonotypes present in all four donors, those not shared had lower generation probabilities.

The protocol was immunoSEQ multiplex PCR, while the TCRdb copy is restricted to in-frame clones and leaves out a portion. This sample has 1 million to 1.2 million clones, with around three quarters found just once. V was cut by 5 bases and J by 0 bases, with 17 bases left in between. This CDR3 is built from 17 residues. Germline V gene sequence: CDR1 MDHEN, CDR2 SYDVKM. Concerning this clone: Antigen: not known.

The clonotype comes from a man between 18 and 35 years old in good health. Some clones in this sample may be carry-over from other donors' samples. This chain links TRBV28 with TRBJ1-5; possible D gene TRBD1, 6 bases. Source material: memory CD4+ T cells from PBMCs. This sample's subset: CD45RA-negative fraction. CDR3 in amino acids: CASSPGQIFTSNQPQHF. The DNA for the CDR3 is TGTGCCAGCAGTCCCGGACAGATATTCACTAGCAATCAGCCCCAGCATTTT.